The TCR beta chain described here comes from a study of T cells in localized non-small cell lung cancer. Sequenced by immunoSEQ multiplex PCR; TCRdb stores in-frame clones only, minus some. The repertoire holds approximately 60,000 clones, with about 90% as singletons. The V gene end was trimmed by 8 bases and the J gene end by 0 bases; junction bases not matched to a gene: 4. The CDR3 covers 14 residues. From germline, CDR1 is ENHRY and CDR2 SYGVKD. The sequencing used peripheral blood, collected before any cancer treatment. This receptor was taken from a woman aged 35-75 years with stage I lung adenocarcinoma. The chain is built from TRBV10-3 and TRBJ2-1, with TRBD1 identical over 7 bases. The CDR3 bases are TGTGCCATCCGACGGGACAGCTCCTACAATGAGCAGTTCTTC. This translates into CAIRRDSSYNEQFF.